A selection of T cell receptor beta chains follows, all from one sample in a study of neurological immune-mediated disorders. Via MiXCR, TCRdb re-called the 5' RACE reads, giving one row per CDR3 protein. The sample lists 45,000 to 55,000 distinct CDR3 sequences; less than 6% were seen once. Sample: CD4+ T cells from blood. The source is a woman in her late teens or twenties with multiple sclerosis. CDR3s include the opening cysteine and the closing phenylalanine or tryptophan. Each record gives: V gene, clone size, D gene, J gene, CDR3 protein, CDR3 DNA. The D gene is left open where the match is weak. Clone size is not always given. Where it is, it says once, few, many or a class for expanded clones.

v_call: TRBV12-3/TRBV12-4
clone_size: many
d_call: .
j_call: TRBJ2-7
cdr3_aa: CASSSVGNAYEQYF
cdr3_nt: TGTGCCAGCAGTTCTGTGGGCAACGCCTACGAGCAGTACTTC

v_call: TRBV10-3
clone_size: many
d_call: TRBD1
j_call: TRBJ1-4
cdr3_aa: CATKSTGGTTNEKLFF
cdr3_nt: TGTGCCACCAAGTCAACAGGGGGCACAACTAATGAAAAACTGTTTTTT

v_call: TRBV27
clone_size: many
d_call: .
j_call: TRBJ2-2
cdr3_aa: CASSRRGGFGELFF
cdr3_nt: TGTGCCAGCAGCCGCAGGGGGGGGTTCGGGGAGCTGTTTTTT

v_call: TRBV12-3/TRBV12-4
clone_size: many
d_call: TRBD1
j_call: TRBJ1-1
cdr3_aa: CASSFGGGTGTEAFF
cdr3_nt: TGTGCCAGCAGTTTCGGGGGGGGGACAGGGACTGAAGCTTTCTTT

v_call: TRBV5-1
clone_size: many
d_call: TRBD2
j_call: TRBJ2-1
cdr3_aa: CASSPGLAGSNEQFF
cdr3_nt: TGCGCCAGCAGCCCTGGACTAGCGGGAAGTAATGAGCAGTTCTTC

v_call: TRBV7-9
clone_size: many
d_call: .
j_call: TRBJ1-4
cdr3_aa: CASSLYDEKLFF
cdr3_nt: TGTGCCAGCAGCTTATACGATGAAAAACTGTTTTTT

v_call: TRBV6-5
clone_size: many
d_call: .
j_call: TRBJ1-1
cdr3_aa: CASSYRPPGQRPSSVTEAFF
cdr3_nt: TGTGCCAGCAGTTACCGACCGCCAGGACAACGGCCTTCCTCGGTGACTGAAGCTTTCTTT

v_call: TRBV27
clone_size: many
d_call: .
j_call: TRBJ1-3
cdr3_aa: CASKKISSGNTIYF
cdr3_nt: TGTGCCAGCAAGAAGATTTCCTCTGGAAACACCATATATTTT

v_call: TRBV5-5
clone_size: many
d_call: TRBD1
j_call: TRBJ2-2
cdr3_aa: CASSLGQGYTGELFF
cdr3_nt: TGTGCCAGCAGCTTGGGACAGGGATACACCGGGGAGCTGTTTTTT

v_call: TRBV27
clone_size: many
d_call: .
j_call: TRBJ1-2
cdr3_aa: CASSFLSGFPIF
cdr3_nt: TGTGCCAGCAGTTTTCTAAGCGGTTTCCCGATCTTC

v_call: TRBV14
clone_size: many
d_call: .
j_call: TRBJ2-5
cdr3_aa: CASRRGTLGETQYF
cdr3_nt: TGTGCCAGCAGGCGTGGGACTCTGGGGGAGACCCAGTACTTC

v_call: TRBV29-1
clone_size: few
d_call: TRBD1
j_call: TRBJ1-2
cdr3_aa: CSVGTGGDYGYTF
cdr3_nt: TGCAGCGTGGGGACAGGGGGTGACTATGGCTACACCTTC

v_call: TRBV29-1
clone_size: many
d_call: .
j_call: TRBJ1-4
cdr3_aa: CSVGAPREKLFF
cdr3_nt: TGCAGCGTCGGGGCTCCCCGGGAAAAACTGTTTTTT

v_call: TRBV7-9
clone_size: .
d_call: TRBD1
j_call: TRBJ1-1
cdr3_aa: CASSLVTGGAFF
cdr3_nt: TGTGCCAGCAGCTTAGTGACAGGGGGGGCTTTCTTT